The 14 T cell receptor beta chains presented below share a single source sample, sequenced in a study of metastatic and nonmetastatic thyroid tumors. Using MiXCR, TCRdb reanalyzed the PCR reads. The sample has some 16,000 clones, approximately 12% seen once. No patient had received any treatment before thyroid surgery. The specimen sequenced was tumor tissue. These receptors all stem from a female donor with papillary thyroid cancer or a benign thyroid nodule (not recorded which). Some clones in this sample may be carry-over from other donors' samples.

This clone was observed at least ten times. The V and J genes are TRBV6-2 or TRBV6-3 and TRBJ2-7; D may be TRBD1 or TRBD2 (5 bases each). Trimming removed 0 bases at V and 3 bases at J, with 15 bases between. Germline CDR1 MNHEY, CDR2 SVGEGT. CDR3 length: 16 amino acids. The CDR3 loop reads CASSYSRAGAHYEQYF. CDR3 nucleotide sequence: TGTGCCAGCAGTTACTCTCGCGCCGGGGCGCACTACGAGCAGTACTTC.

This clone has ten or more counts. The chain employs TRBV7-9 and TRBJ2-3, with D tentatively TRBD2 (6 bases). This CDR3 is 15 amino acids long. V was pared by 6 bases and J by 4 bases, with 17 bases between. The germline CDR1 and CDR2 sequences are SEHNR and FQNEAQ (reference sequence). The CDR3 coding sequence is TGTGCCAGCAGTATTGACGGGAGTGGGGCAGATACGCAGTATTTT. This encodes CASSIDGSGADTQYF. Complete variable domain (other parts from reference TRBV7-9 and TRBJ2-3): DTGVSQNPRHKITKRGQNVTFRCDPISEHNRLYWYRQTLGQGPEFLTYFQNEAQLEKSRLLSDRFSAERPKGSFSTLEIQRTEQGDSAMYLCASSIDGSGADTQYFGPGTRLTVL.

This clone was counted many times. This chain uses TRBV6-5 with TRBJ1-2; D is uncertain. Germline V gene data show CDR1 as MNHEY and CDR2 as SVGAGI. CDR3 length: 12 residues. Trimming took 2 bases from V and 7 from J, leaving 8 bases between them. DNA for the CDR3: TGTGCCAGCAGTTACGAAGGCGGTGGCTACACCTTC. Its protein product is CASSYEGGGYTF.

This clone has ten or more counts. CDR3: CASSAVAGGPDTQYF. CDR3 nucleotides: TGTGCCAGCAGTGCGGTAGCGGGGGGGCCAGATACGCAGTATTTT. The rearrangement links TRBV2 to TRBJ2-3; 11 bases are a match to TRBD2. Germline V gene data show CDR1 as SNHLY and CDR2 as FYNNEI. The CDR3 is 15 residues long. V shed 4 bases and J 4 bases; nucleotides not matched to a gene: 4.

This clone was seen repeatedly, ten times or more. The chain is built from TRBV30 and TRBJ2-5; the D is unclear. Germline V gene sequence: CDR1 GTSNPN, CDR2 SVGIG (reference sequence). The V and J ends lost 4 bases and 0 bases respectively, with 9 bases between them. The CDR3 is 13 amino acids. The CDR3 region is CAWKSQNQETQYF. CDR3 DNA: TGTGCCTGGAAGTCCCAGAACCAAGAGACCCAGTACTTC.

This clone was observed at least ten times. The chain carries TRBV19 and TRBJ2-2, with D possibly being TRBD1 (7 bases). CDR1 LNHDA and CDR2 SQIVND come from the germline V gene (reference sequence). V was pared by 1 base and J by 5 bases, with 14 bases between. The CDR3 has 16 amino acids. The CDR3 loop is CASSIARGDGTGELFF. The CDR3 bases are TGTGCCAGTAGTATAGCCAGGGGGGATGGAACCGGGGAGCTGTTTTTT. Combining the CDR3 with reference TRBV19 and TRBJ2-2 gives the whole variable domain DGGITQSPKYLFRKEGQNVTLSCEQNLNHDAMYWYRQDPGQGLRLIYYSQIVNDFQKGDIAEGYSVSREKKESFPLTVTSAQKNPTAFYLCASSIARGDGTGELFFGEGSRLTVL.

This clone appeared many times. The chain employs TRBV27 and TRBJ2-7; D could derive from TRBD1 or TRBD2 (5 bases each). The germline V and J ends were trimmed by 6 bases and 5 bases, with 17 bases remaining between them. The CDR3 has 14 residues. Germline loops: CDR1 MNHEY, CDR2 SMNVEV (reference sequence). This CDR3 reads CASSLRDPRDEQYF. Here the CDR3 DNA reads TGTGCCAGCAGCTTGAGGGACCCCCGGGACGAGCAGTACTTC.

This clone appeared many times. The V gene is TRBV4-2, the J gene TRBJ1-5; D is unresolved. Trimming removed 0 bases at V and 0 bases at J, with 18 bases between. The CDR3 length is 19 residues. The germline gives CDR1 LGHNA, CDR2 YNFKEQ. The CDR3 is CASSQDIFSQKYSNQPQHF. CDR3 bases: TGTGCCAGCAGCCAAGATATATTTAGCCAGAAGTATAGCAATCAGCCCCAGCATTTT.

This clone was counted at least ten times. This sequence joins TRBV6-1 and TRBJ1-5, with D unclear. This CDR3 has 10 amino acids. The V end lost 8 bases, the J end lost 7 bases, and 6 bases lay between the germline ends. CDR1 and CDR2 from the germline V gene are MNHNS and SASEGT. DNA for the CDR3: TGTGCCAGCGGCCCGCAGCCCCAGCATTTT. This gives the protein CASGPQPQHF.

The sample holds many counts of this clone. This sequence joins TRBV28 and TRBJ2-7; 12 bases match TRBD2. CDR3 length: 16 residues. The germline CDR1 and CDR2 sequences are MDHEN and SYDVKM. V dropped 6 bases and J dropped 0; count of bases not matched to a gene: 6. The CDR3 spells CASRSLAGGFSYEQYF. CDR3 DNA: TGTGCCAGCAGATCACTAGCGGGGGGATTCTCCTACGAGCAGTACTTC. Based on the CDR3 plus reference TRBV28 and TRBJ2-7, the full variable domain is DVKVTQSSRYLVKRTGEKVFLECVQDMDHENMFWYRQDPGLGLRLIYFSYDVKMKEKGDIPEGYSVSREKKERFSLILESASTNQTSMYLCASRSLAGGFSYEQYFGPGTRLTVT.

In the case of this clone: This may arise from a read error, as a much more abundant clone is one base away. The chain joins TRBV5-6 to TRBJ1-4; maybe TRBD1 (6 bases). V gave up 4 bases and J gave up 7 bases, with 17 bases separating them. From germline, CDR1 is SGHDT and CDR2 YYEEEE. The length of the CDR3 is 15 residues. The CDR3 sequence: CASSPGGGGGEKLFF. In DNA, the CDR3 is TGTGCCAGCAGCCCCGGTGGAGGGGGAGGTGAAAAACTGTTTTTT. Variable domain in full (rest from reference TRBV5-6 and TRBJ1-4): DAGVTQSPTHLIKTRGQQVTLRCSPKSGHDTVSWYQQALGQGPQFIFQYYEEEERQRGNFPDRFSGHQFPNYSSELNVNALLLGDSALYLCASSPGGGGGEKLFFGSGTQLSVL.

A remark on this clone: The germline gene is not matched at one end of the junction; a read error may be the cause. The chain is built from TRBV12-3 or TRBV12-4 and TRBJ2-5; 9 nucleotides match TRBD1. The CDR3 length is 14 residues. CDR3 bases: TGTGCCAGCAGCGGACAGGGGACCCACGAGACCCAGTCCTTC. Its translation is CASSGQGTHETQSF.

By proportion, this clone is medium-sized. This chain connects TRBV7-2 to TRBJ2-7; 10 nucleotides line up with TRBD1. The trim removed 0 bases at V and 6 bases at J, leaving 8 bases unmatched. The CDR3 covers 16 residues. Germline V gene sequence: CDR1 SGHTA, CDR2 FQGNSA. CDR3 sequence reads: CASSLAFRQGAVEQYF. The CDR3 nucleotides read TGTGCCAGCAGCTTAGCTTTCCGACAGGGGGCTGTCGAGCAGTACTTC.

This rearrangement joins TRBV11-3 to TRBJ2-3; the D gene is possibly TRBD2 (5 bases). The CDR3 has 13 amino acids. Germline V gene lookup returns CDR1 SGHNT and CDR2 YENEEA. Trimming stripped 3 bases from V and 3 bases from J, with 7 bases between. Here the CDR3 DNA reads TGTGCCAGCAGCTTGAGAGGGACAGATACGCAGTATTTT. Its protein is CASSLRGTDTQYF.